One sample yielded the 16 T cell receptor beta chains listed below, sequenced in a study of vaccination and CD4 T cells after COVID-19. CD4+ T cells that had been cultured provided DNA sequenced with the Oncomine TCR Beta short-read assay. From the PCR reads, TCRdb called clonotypes with MiXCR, one entry per CDR3 protein. The sample carries about 15,000 distinct CDR3 sequences, around half recorded once. The antigens for these receptors are not known. The treatment here: roughly 11-day PBMC culture with coronavirus spike peptide pools or control peptides (ViraFEST assay). The sample in question was CD4+ T cells from blood, cultured in vitro, obtained before SARS-CoV-2 vaccination. These receptors originate from a human donor who had recovered from COVID-19.

J is TRBJ1-1 and V is TRBV7-6; a weak D match, TRBD1 (6 bases). Germline values: CDR1 SGHVS, CDR2 FNYEAQ. This CDR3 has 14 residues. The germline V and J ends were trimmed by 3 bases and 4 bases, with 12 bases remaining between them. CDR3 residues: CASSLQGSSTEAFF. The CDR3 DNA reads as TGTGCCAGCAGCTTGCAGGGGAGTAGCACTGAAGCTTTCTTT.

This sequence joins TRBV5-1 and TRBJ1-2; D call uncertain. The CDR3 sequence is 14 residues long. Between the trimmed V and J ends, which lost 0 bases and 2 bases, there was a span of 8 bases. Germline V lookup: CDR1 SGHRS, CDR2 YFSETQ. The CDR3 loop reads CASSLGDNNYGYTF. CDR3 in DNA: TGCGCCAGCAGCTTGGGAGACAACAACTATGGCTACACCTTC.

This clonotype came up a few times. This rearrangement joins TRBV2 to TRBJ1-2, with D hard to call. The CDR3 is made up of 12 amino acids. Trimming shortened V by 7 bases and J by 8 bases, and 14 bases separated the two germline ends. Germline V gene sequence: CDR1 SNHLY, CDR2 FYNNEI. The CDR3 DNA reads as TGTGCCAGCAAGAGGGCAGAGGAAGGCTACACCTTC. Translation gives CASKRAEEGYTF.

The chain recombines TRBV30 with TRBJ1-6; D call uncertain. This CDR3 comprises 15 residues. The germline V gene has CDR1 GTSNPN and CDR2 SVGIG (reference sequence). V was shortened by 4 bases and J by 0 bases, with 10 bases between the two germline ends. The CDR3 sequence: CAWNQDRSYNSPLHF. Here the CDR3 DNA reads TGTGCCTGGAACCAGGATCGCTCCTATAATTCACCCCTCCACTTT.

The chain joins TRBV7-8 to TRBJ1-2; 7 bases are shared with TRBD1. There are 13 residues in the CDR3. Germline CDR1 SGHVS, CDR2 FQNEAQ. The trim removed 4 bases at V and 4 bases at J, leaving 3 bases unmatched. DNA of the CDR3: TGTGCCAGCAGCTACTCAGGGGGCTATGGCTACACCTTC. Translation gives CASSYSGGYGYTF.

The V gene is TRBV2, the J gene TRBJ1-5; the D is unclear. Trimming took off 6 bases at V and 9 bases at J, with 18 bases between the two ends. The CDR3 runs 14 residues. CDR1 SNHLY and CDR2 FYNNEI come from the germline V gene. The CDR3 is CASSTRTGSLPQHF. DNA for the CDR3: TGTGCCAGCAGCACCCGGACCGGGTCTTTGCCCCAGCATTTT.

V gene TRBV18 combines with J gene TRBJ1-1, with D uncertain. The CDR3 is 14 residues long. CDR1 and CDR2 from the germline V gene are KGHSH and LQKENI. The V end was cut by 2 bases, the J end by 4 bases, with 11 bases between. The CDR3 bases are TGTGCCAGCTCACCAGCTGGGGAATTCACTGAAGCTTTCTTT. Amino acid sequence: CASSPAGEFTEAFF.

In its sample, this clonotype was seen a few times. The chain recombines TRBV20-1 with TRBJ2-5; the D gene is possibly TRBD2 (5 bases). Germline CDR1 reads DFQATT; CDR2 reads SNEGSKA (reference sequence). The CDR3 covers 13 residues. Trimming stripped 3 bases from V and 1 base from J, with 9 bases between. Here the CDR3 DNA reads TGCAGTGCTAGCCCCACTAGCCAAGAGACCCAGTACTTC. Translating it yields CSASPTSQETQYF.

The J gene is TRBJ2-2, the V gene TRBV28; unclear D gene. Trimming cost V 6 bases and J 4 bases, with 6 bases left between them. Germline values: CDR1 MDHEN, CDR2 SYDVKM. This CDR3 contains 12 residues. In DNA form, the CDR3 reads TGTGCCAGCAGATTCACCACCGGGGAGCTGTTTTTT. Translated, it gives CASRFTTGELFF.

The V call is TRBV11-1, the J call TRBJ1-5, with D perhaps TRBD1 (5 bases). V gave up 3 bases and J gave up 7 bases, with 13 bases separating them. Per germline, CDR1 SGHAT and CDR2 FQDESV (reference sequence). This CDR3 spans 14 amino acids. The CDR3 reads CASSLRWGNQPQHF. The CDR3 bases are TGTGCCAGCAGCTTGCGTTGGGGGAACCAGCCCCAGCATTTT.

V and J are TRBV30 and TRBJ1-1; D is ambiguous. V lost 3 bases and J lost 1, with 12 bases in between. This CDR3 contains 14 residues. Germline CDR1 is GTSNPN and CDR2 is SVGIG (reference sequence). The CDR3 spells CAWRGPGKNTEAFF. The CDR3 DNA reads TGTGCCTGGAGAGGACCGGGAAAGAACACTGAAGCTTTCTTT.

This clonotype showed up just a few times. The chain uses TRBV6-1 and TRBJ2-1; the match to TRBD1 covers 8 bases. J lost 0 bases, V lost 4 bases, and 2 bases had no gene match. The CDR3 has 15 amino acids. Germline assignment: CDR1 MNHNS and CDR2 SASEGT. In DNA, the CDR3 is TGTGCCAGCAGTGCCGGGACAGGCTCCTACAATGAGCAGTTCTTC. Its translation is CASSAGTGSYNEQFF.

Notes on this clonotype: Mismatch with germline at one junction end may stem from a read error. The chain is built from TRBV6-1 and TRBJ1-1; D gene uncertain. Germline V lookup: CDR1 MNHNS, CDR2 SASEGT. CDR3 length equals 13 residues. CDR3 in DNA: TGTGCCAGCAGGGAAGGGCCCCACACTGAAGCTTTCTTT. Protein: CASREGPHTEAFF.

In its sample, this clonotype was seen once. This sequence joins TRBV12-3 or TRBV12-4 and TRBJ2-7; the match to TRBD2 covers 12 bases. V trimming: 3 bases; J trimming: 5 bases; junction bases outside the gene matches: 11. The CDR3 is made up of 17 amino acids. In nucleotides, the CDR3 is TGTGCCAGCAGTTTTCGACGACTAGCGGGAGTTCGAAACGAGCAGTACTTC. The encoded protein is CASSFRRLAGVRNEQYF.

This rearrangement joins TRBV5-1 to TRBJ2-5, with 10 bases that match TRBD2. The CDR3 has 16 residues. The germline gives CDR1 SGHRS, CDR2 YFSETQ. Trimming cost V 0 bases and J 2 bases; bases outside gene matches: 4. In nucleotides, the CDR3 is TGCGCCAGCAGCTTGGACGCTAGCGGGGGACAAGAGACCCAGTACTTC. It yields the protein CASSLDASGGQETQYF.

The V call is TRBV5-6, the J call TRBJ1-2, with D perhaps TRBD1 (5 bases). V shed 5 bases and J shed 8 bases, with 19 bases lying between them. Germline V CDR1 and CDR2: SGHDT, YYEEEE. The CDR3 runs to 14 residues. The CDR3 bases are TGTGCCAGCAGGGGACGCGGGGCAGGAGGCGGCTACACCTTC. Amino acids: CASRGRGAGGGYTF.